In this sample, the clone carrying this T cell receptor (beta chain) turned up many times. The length of the CDR3 is 15 residues. Germline V gene lookup returns CDR1 DFQATT and CDR2 SNEGSKA (reference sequence). Trimming took 2 bases from V and 1 from J; bases not matched to a gene: 4. TCRdb recomputed calls from the RT-PCR reads with MiXCR, one row per CDR3 protein. The sample holds about 700,000 distinct CDR3 sequences, 14% seen once. This clonotype was sampled from a female donor in good health, serving as a healthy control. Sequenced: memory CD4+ T cells from blood. This chain links TRBV20-1 with TRBJ2-1, with TRBD2 matching over 8 bases. CDR3 amino acids: CSARTGGRSYNEQFF. Here the CDR3 DNA reads TGCAGTGCTAGAACGGGCGGGAGGTCCTACAATGAGCAGTTCTTC.